This entry is about one T cell receptor beta chain. The source of the sample is a study of blood T cell repertoires in COVID-19. At the level of the study: The United States, Italy and Spain were the sources of the acute and convalescent COVID-19 samples. Sample material is recorded as cDNA or gDNA derived from T cells, B-cell-depleted T cells, or PBMCs.

TCRdb's table, derived via immunoSEQ multiplex PCR, lists solely in-frame clones and lacks some. The repertoire consists of some 130,000 clones, with about 85% occurring once and the leading ten covering 11%. Per the germline V gene, CDR1 is LNHDA and CDR2 is SQIVND (reference sequence). The length of the CDR3 is 14 residues. V was pared by 6 bases and J by 5 bases, with 6 bases of the junction left unmatched. The sequence was collected from an elderly man with acute or convalescent COVID-19. V is TRBV19 and J is TRBJ1-1; TRBD1 agrees at 10 bases. Sequencing was done on a sample of peripheral blood. For the CDR3, the DNA is TGTGCCAGTAGCGACAGGGGGCGTGTAACTGAAGCTTTCTTT. Amino acids: CASSDRGRVTEAFF.